A single sample gave rise to the 16 T cell receptor beta chains below, sequenced in a study of T cells in Graves' hyperthyroidism and ophthalmopathy. RNA transcripts yielded amplified TCR beta CDR3 regions. Researchers ran a first-round RT-PCR on the TCR CDR3 using the HTBI primer set. TCRdb re-analysed the multiplex PCR reads in MiXCR, keeping a single row per CDR3 protein. The data show about 400,000 distinct CDR3 sequences, with roughly 14% seen just once and about 13% held by the top ten. Sequenced sample: blood. The receptors stem from a man aged 18 to 35 with Graves' ophthalmopathy.

This clonotype came up many times. The V call is TRBV20-1, the J call TRBJ2-1; 14 bases line up with TRBD2. The CDR3 length is 19 residues. Germline V gene data show CDR1 as DFQATT and CDR2 as SNEGSKA (reference sequence). The V segment lost 5 bases and the J segment 2 bases; nucleotides outside the gene matches: 14. Here the CDR3 reads CSASPGRLAGGQAYNEQFF. DNA of the CDR3: TGCAGTGCTTCTCCTGGCAGACTAGCGGGAGGGCAGGCCTACAATGAGCAGTTCTTC.

This sequence joins TRBV7-2 and TRBJ2-2; a weak D match, TRBD2 (5 bases). This CDR3 is 13 amino acids long. V lost 9 bases to trimming and J lost 2 bases, with 10 bases between them. The germline V gene has CDR1 SGHTA and CDR2 FQGNSA. The CDR3 loop reads CASKSGNTGELFF. In DNA form, the CDR3 reads TGTGCCAGTAAAAGCGGAAACACCGGGGAGCTGTTTTTT.

This clonotype was counted at least ten times. The chain links TRBV7-9 to TRBJ2-5; TRBD1 agrees at 7 bases. The J segment lost 5 bases and the V segment lost 0 bases, leaving 3 bases of the junction unmatched. The CDR3 runs to 14 residues. Per the germline V gene, CDR1 is SEHNR and CDR2 is FQNEAQ (reference sequence). CDR3 sequence (DNA): TGTGCCAGCAGCTTAGCTCAGGGGGTGGAGACCCAGTACTTC. Translating it yields CASSLAQGVETQYF.

This chain connects TRBV19 to TRBJ2-1, with TRBD2 matching 9 bases. CDR1 is LNHDA, CDR2 SQIVND, per germline (reference sequence). This CDR3 is 19 amino acids long. Trimming took 3 bases from V and 0 from J; bases not matched to a gene: 12. In DNA form, the CDR3 reads TGTGCCAGTAGTATCGTAGGTAGCGGGGGTCCTAGCTCCTACAATGAGCAGTTCTTC. This codes for CASSIVGSGGPSSYNEQFF.

This clonotype was found a few times. V is TRBV2 and J is TRBJ2-3; D may be TRBD2 (6 bases). The germline V gene has CDR1 SNHLY and CDR2 FYNNEI. This CDR3 region has 11 residues. Trimming removed 8 bases from V and 7 bases from J, with 10 bases in between. The CDR3 coding sequence is TGTGCCAGCCGGGACTTTAATACGCAGTATTTT. Residues: CASRDFNTQYF.

This clonotype was counted only a few times. This chain links TRBV19 with TRBJ2-1; the match to TRBD1 covers 8 bases. CDR1 is LNHDA, CDR2 SQIVND, per germline (reference sequence). The CDR3 loop spans 15 amino acids. The ends lost 1 base at V and 4 bases at J; junction bases unmatched: 3. The CDR3 sequence: CASSIVGQGYNEQFF. CDR3 DNA: TGTGCCAGTAGTATAGTAGGACAGGGTTACAATGAGCAGTTCTTC.

This clonotype occurred many times. The chain uses TRBV18 and TRBJ2-1; TRBD1 aligns across 9 bases. Trimming removed 6 bases from V and 5 bases from J; junction bases left unmatched: 5. The CDR3 totals 14 residues. Germline CDR1 and CDR2: KGHSH and LQKENI. The CDR3 coding sequence is TGTGCCAGCTCCCTGGGACAGGGTCACAATGAGCAGTTCTTC. Amino acid sequence: CASSLGQGHNEQFF.

This clonotype was observed many times. V is TRBV29-1 and J is TRBJ2-7; tentatively, D is TRBD1 (5 bases). This CDR3 is 14 amino acids long. V was shortened by 2 bases and J by 3 bases, with 14 bases between the two germline ends. Germline V gene lookup returns CDR1 SQVTM and CDR2 ANQGSEA. The CDR3 is CSVERPGPIYEQYF. The CDR3 DNA reads TGCAGCGTTGAACGGCCAGGGCCTATCTACGAGCAGTACTTC.

The table lists this clonotype with many counts. This chain connects TRBV5-8 to TRBJ2-1, with unresolved D. The CDR3 sequence is 13 residues long. The germline CDR1 and CDR2 sequences are SGHTS and YDEGEE. V was shortened by 0 bases and J by 7 bases, with 8 bases between the two germline ends. CDR3 sequence: CASSLGWFNEQFF. In DNA, the CDR3 is TGTGCCAGCAGCTTGGGGTGGTTTAATGAGCAGTTCTTC.

This clonotype was recorded at least ten times. The rearrangement links TRBV3-1 to TRBJ1-5; tentative D call: TRBD1 (6 bases). The V gene's germline CDR1 is LGHDT and CDR2 YNNKEL (reference sequence). V dropped 1 base and J dropped 5 bases, with 18 bases sitting between them. This CDR3 spans 17 amino acids. Here the CDR3 DNA reads TGTGCCAGCAGCCAAGTCCTTGGGGGGGCGCGGGATCAGCCCCAGCATTTT. This encodes CASSQVLGGARDQPQHF.

This clonotype was recorded many times. The chain joins TRBV3-1 to TRBJ2-7; 7 bases match TRBD1. V lost 5 bases and J lost 2; bases outside the gene matches: 6. Germline V CDR1 and CDR2: LGHDT, YNNKEL (reference sequence). The CDR3 totals 14 residues. CDR3 in amino acids: CASSARDSPYEQYF. Here the CDR3 DNA reads TGTGCCAGCAGCGCCCGGGACAGTCCCTACGAGCAGTACTTC.

The CDR3: CAWSAPADRTWTSGRAFNEQFF. DNA for the CDR3: TGTGCCTGGAGTGCCCCGGCGGACAGGACGTGGACTAGCGGGAGGGCGTTCAATGAGCAGTTCTTC. The rearrangement joins TRBV30 to TRBJ2-1; 15 nucleotides match TRBD2. Germline CDR1 reads GTSNPN; CDR2 reads SVGIG (reference sequence). Losses at the gene ends were 1 base for V and 6 bases for J; bases not matched to a gene: 22. This CDR3 region has 22 residues.

This clonotype appeared many times. The chain combines TRBV30 with TRBJ1-5; D ambiguous. The V gene's germline CDR1 is GTSNPN and CDR2 SVGIG (reference sequence). CDR3 length equals 13 residues. Between the trimmed V and J ends, which lost 2 bases and 2 bases, there was a span of 7 bases. The chain's CDR3 is CAWSLGGNQPQHF. The CDR3 coding sequence is TGTGCCTGGAGTTTAGGAGGCAATCAGCCCCAGCATTTT.

This clonotype was seen repeatedly, ten times or more. The chain's CDR3 is CASSHLVDGTYEQYF. CDR3 DNA sequence: TGCGCCAGCAGCCATCTGGTGGACGGTACCTACGAGCAGTACTTC. The V gene is TRBV4-1, the J gene TRBJ2-7; D is unclear. V was trimmed by 3 bases and J by 2 bases, leaving 14 bases between them. In germline, CDR1 is MGHRA, CDR2 YSYEKL. This CDR3 comprises 15 residues.

V is TRBV20-1 and J is TRBJ2-2, with 12 bases aligning to TRBD1. Germline CDR1 reads DFQATT; CDR2 reads SNEGSKA (reference sequence). The CDR3 is 13 amino acids. V shed 6 bases and J 9 bases; nucleotides not matched to a gene: 5. The CDR3: CSAPGTGGRELFF. The CDR3 DNA follows: TGCAGTGCCCCAGGGACAGGGGGCCGGGAGCTGTTTTTT.

This clonotype was found a few times. The chain carries TRBV6-1 and TRBJ2-5; TRBD1 matches at 7 bases. Germline CDR1 reads MNHNS; CDR2 reads SASEGT. The V segment lost 7 bases and the J segment 4 bases; nucleotides outside the gene matches: 6. The CDR3 extends over 13 amino acids. The CDR3 reads CASIYDRVETQYF. CDR3 nucleotides: TGTGCCAGCATTTACGACAGGGTAGAGACCCAGTACTTC.